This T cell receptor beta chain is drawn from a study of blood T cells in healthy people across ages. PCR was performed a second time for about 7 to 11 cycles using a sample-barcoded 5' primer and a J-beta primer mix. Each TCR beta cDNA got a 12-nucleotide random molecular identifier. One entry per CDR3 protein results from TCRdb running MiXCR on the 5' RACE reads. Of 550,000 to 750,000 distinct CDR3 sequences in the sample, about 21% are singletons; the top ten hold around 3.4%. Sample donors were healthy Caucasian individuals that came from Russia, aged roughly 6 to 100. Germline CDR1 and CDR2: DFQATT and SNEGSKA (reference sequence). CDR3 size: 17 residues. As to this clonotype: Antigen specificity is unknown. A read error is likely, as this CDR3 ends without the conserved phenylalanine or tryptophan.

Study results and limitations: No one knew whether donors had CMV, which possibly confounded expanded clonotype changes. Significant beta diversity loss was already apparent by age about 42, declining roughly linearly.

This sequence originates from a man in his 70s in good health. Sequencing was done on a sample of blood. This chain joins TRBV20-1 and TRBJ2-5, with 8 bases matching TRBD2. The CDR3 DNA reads TGCAGCCCAATAATGCCCCCGAAAGCTAGCGGGTTGAGGACCCAGTACCTC. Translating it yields CSPIMPPKASGLRTQYL.